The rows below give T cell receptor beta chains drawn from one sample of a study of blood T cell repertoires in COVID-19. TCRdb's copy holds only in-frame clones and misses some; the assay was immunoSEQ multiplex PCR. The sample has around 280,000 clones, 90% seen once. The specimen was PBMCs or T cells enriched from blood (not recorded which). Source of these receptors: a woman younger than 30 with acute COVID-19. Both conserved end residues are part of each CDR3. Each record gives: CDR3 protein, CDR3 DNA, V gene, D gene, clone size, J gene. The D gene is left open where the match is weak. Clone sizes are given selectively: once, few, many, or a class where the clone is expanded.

CDR3 protein: CASSRGQGRYSYEQYF; CDR3 DNA: TGTGCCAGTAGTAGAGGACAGGGGCGATACTCCTACGAGCAGTACTTC; V gene: TRBV19; D gene: TRBD1; clone size: once; J gene: TRBJ2-7
CDR3 protein: CATSAGGGKETQYF; CDR3 DNA: TGTGCCACCAGTGCCGGGGGGGGGAAGGAGACCCAGTACTTC; V gene: TRBV24-1; D gene: TRBD2; clone size: -; J gene: TRBJ2-5
CDR3 protein: CSASDRLAGIDEQYF; CDR3 DNA: TGCAGTGCTAGTGATCGACTAGCGGGAATCGACGAGCAGTACTTC; V gene: TRBV20-1; D gene: TRBD2; clone size: once; J gene: TRBJ2-7
CDR3 protein: CASSLGAGTVNTGELFF; CDR3 DNA: TGTGCCAGCAGCTTAGGGGCCGGGACAGTGAACACCGGGGAGCTGTTTTTT; V gene: TRBV7-2; D gene: TRBD1; clone size: -; J gene: TRBJ2-2
CDR3 protein: CASSPQTSGVVEQFF; CDR3 DNA: TGTGCCAGCAGCCCCCAGACTAGCGGGGTAGTAGAGCAGTTCTTC; V gene: TRBV11-2; D gene: TRBD2; clone size: -; J gene: TRBJ2-1
CDR3 protein: CAWRDRGHREKLFF; CDR3 DNA: TGTGCCTGGAGAGACAGGGGGCATCGGGAAAAACTGTTTTTT; V gene: TRBV30; D gene: TRBD1; clone size: -; J gene: TRBJ1-4
CDR3 protein: CASSLLPSGRGNEQFF; CDR3 DNA: TGTGCCAGCAGCCTTCTCCCTAGCGGGAGGGGCAATGAGCAGTTCTTC; V gene: TRBV7-3; D gene: TRBD2; clone size: -; J gene: TRBJ2-1
CDR3 protein: CASSSQNTEAFF; CDR3 DNA: TGTGCCAGCTCAAGCCAAAACACTGAAGCTTTCTTT; V gene: TRBV18; D gene: -; clone size: -; J gene: TRBJ1-1
CDR3 protein: CASSVAGWSNTEAFF; CDR3 DNA: TGTGCCAGCAGCGTAGCTGGCTGGTCGAACACTGAAGCTTTCTTT; V gene: TRBV9; D gene: -; clone size: -; J gene: TRBJ1-1
CDR3 protein: CASSDNVVLAEPRNEQFF; CDR3 DNA: TGTGCCAGCAGTGATAATGTGGTTCTGGCGGAGCCTAGGAATGAGCAGTTCTTC; V gene: TRBV6-1; D gene: -; clone size: -; J gene: TRBJ2-1
CDR3 protein: CASRIGGFADTQYF; CDR3 DNA: TGTGCCAGCAGAATTGGGGGGTTTGCAGATACGCAGTATTTT; V gene: TRBV28; D gene: -; clone size: -; J gene: TRBJ2-3
CDR3 protein: CASSLSRGSSYNSPLHF; CDR3 DNA: TGTGCCAGCAGCTTATCCAGGGGGAGCTCCTATAATTCACCCCTCCACTTT; V gene: TRBV7-9; D gene: TRBD1; clone size: once; J gene: TRBJ1-6
CDR3 protein: CASSLPTGYGNTIYF; CDR3 DNA: TGTGCCAGCAGTTTACCCACAGGTTACGGAAACACCATATATTTT; V gene: TRBV28; D gene: -; clone size: -; J gene: TRBJ1-3
CDR3 protein: CASSTGTHYYGYTF; CDR3 DNA: TGTGCCAGCTCAACGGGGACTCATTACTATGGCTACACCTTC; V gene: TRBV5-5; D gene: -; clone size: -; J gene: TRBJ1-2
CDR3 protein: CAWSASRGILRNTIYF; CDR3 DNA: TGTGCCTGGAGTGCTAGCAGGGGGATTTTACGAAACACCATATATTTT; V gene: TRBV30; D gene: TRBD1; clone size: few; J gene: TRBJ1-3
CDR3 protein: CASSPGTSQETQYF; CDR3 DNA: TGCGCCAGCAGCCCCGGGACTAGCCAAGAGACCCAGTACTTC; V gene: TRBV5-1; D gene: TRBD2; clone size: once; J gene: TRBJ2-5
CDR3 protein: CASSQEELGRRTDTQYF; CDR3 DNA: TGCGCCAGCAGCCAAGAAGAGTTAGGGAGGCGCACAGATACGCAGTATTTT; V gene: TRBV4-3; D gene: -; clone size: -; J gene: TRBJ2-3
CDR3 protein: CASRGTGFGEQFF; CDR3 DNA: TGTGCCAGCAGGGGGACAGGTTTCGGTGAGCAGTTCTTC; V gene: TRBV28; D gene: TRBD1; clone size: -; J gene: TRBJ2-1
CDR3 protein: CASSQGQGALYEQYF; CDR3 DNA: TGCGCCAGCAGTCAGGGACAGGGGGCCCTCTACGAGCAGTACTTC; V gene: TRBV23-1; D gene: TRBD1; clone size: -; J gene: TRBJ2-7
CDR3 protein: CASSFEGTEAFF; CDR3 DNA: TGTGCCAGCAGCTTTGAGGGCACTGAAGCTTTCTTT; V gene: TRBV7-9; D gene: -; clone size: -; J gene: TRBJ1-1
CDR3 protein: CASRLAGAAEQYF; CDR3 DNA: TGTGCCAGCAGACTAGCGGGAGCCGCCGAGCAGTACTTC; V gene: TRBV28; D gene: TRBD2; clone size: -; J gene: TRBJ2-7
CDR3 protein: CASSWRLSTDTQYF; CDR3 DNA: TGTGCCAGTAGTTGGCGGCTGAGCACAGATACGCAGTATTTT; V gene: TRBV19; D gene: -; clone size: -; J gene: TRBJ2-3
CDR3 protein: CASSLGLAPDTQYF; CDR3 DNA: TGTGCCAGCAGCTTAGGTCTAGCCCCAGATACGCAGTATTTT; V gene: TRBV7-2; D gene: -; clone size: -; J gene: TRBJ2-3
CDR3 protein: CATQDRVNQPQHF; CDR3 DNA: TGTGCCACCCAGGACAGGGTAAATCAGCCCCAGCATTTT; V gene: TRBV15; D gene: TRBD1; clone size: -; J gene: TRBJ1-5
CDR3 protein: CASSPPGTGRNTEAFF; CDR3 DNA: TGTGCCAGCTCACCACCCGGGACAGGGCGGAACACTGAAGCTTTCTTT; V gene: TRBV18; D gene: TRBD1; clone size: -; J gene: TRBJ1-1
CDR3 protein: CASSLSFSVGYTF; CDR3 DNA: TGTGCCAGCAGCTTAAGCTTTAGTGTTGGCTACACCTTC; V gene: TRBV7-2; D gene: -; clone size: once; J gene: TRBJ1-2
CDR3 protein: CASSKIRPPGQGWNEQFF; CDR3 DNA: TGTGCCAGCAGCAAAATCAGGCCTCCGGGACAGGGCTGGAATGAGCAGTTCTTC; V gene: TRBV21-1; D gene: -; clone size: -; J gene: TRBJ2-1
CDR3 protein: CASSPRKGGEQYF; CDR3 DNA: TGTGCCAGCAGCCCTAGAAAGGGAGGGGAGCAGTACTTC; V gene: TRBV4-2; D gene: TRBD2; clone size: -; J gene: TRBJ2-7
CDR3 protein: CASRLQHRGPPYEQYF; CDR3 DNA: TGTGCCAGCAGACTACAACACAGGGGACCTCCCTACGAGCAGTACTTC; V gene: TRBV2; D gene: TRBD1; clone size: once; J gene: TRBJ2-7
CDR3 protein: CASSLGTGTSYGYTF; CDR3 DNA: TGTGCCAGCAGCTTAGGTACCGGGACATCCTATGGCTACACCTTC; V gene: TRBV7-9; D gene: -; clone size: once; J gene: TRBJ1-2
CDR3 protein: CASSQAAGPNTGELFF; CDR3 DNA: TGTGCCAGCAGCCAAGCAGCGGGCCCCAACACCGGGGAGCTGTTTTTT; V gene: TRBV14; D gene: -; clone size: -; J gene: TRBJ2-2
CDR3 protein: CASSFHRDRGHEQYF; CDR3 DNA: TGTGCCAGCAGCTTTCACCGGGACAGGGGCCACGAGCAGTACTTC; V gene: TRBV7-9; D gene: TRBD1; clone size: once; J gene: TRBJ2-7
CDR3 protein: CASRPRAGTGGGYTF; CDR3 DNA: TGTGCCAGCAGACCTCGAGCCGGGACAGGGGGCGGCTACACCTTC; V gene: TRBV6-4; D gene: TRBD1; clone size: -; J gene: TRBJ1-2
CDR3 protein: CASSLDPVAGEVYNEQFF; CDR3 DNA: TGCGCCAGCAGCTTGGATCCGGTAGCGGGAGAGGTCTACAATGAGCAGTTCTTC; V gene: TRBV5-1; D gene: TRBD2; clone size: once; J gene: TRBJ2-1
CDR3 protein: CASRKTGDYGYTF; CDR3 DNA: TGTGCCAGCAGAAAGACAGGGGACTATGGCTACACCTTC; V gene: TRBV5-4; D gene: TRBD1; clone size: -; J gene: TRBJ1-2
CDR3 protein: CAWRGKSGFDSPLHF; CDR3 DNA: TGTGCCTGGAGGGGGAAATCGGGATTTGATTCACCCCTCCACTTT; V gene: TRBV30; D gene: -; clone size: -; J gene: TRBJ1-6
CDR3 protein: CASREAGDTTNEKLFF; CDR3 DNA: TGCGCCAGCAGAGAAGCTGGGGACACAACTAATGAAAAACTGTTTTTT; V gene: TRBV4-3; D gene: -; clone size: -; J gene: TRBJ1-4